These T cell receptor beta chains were read from a single sample in a study of early T cells in non-severe SARS-CoV-2 infection. TCRdb called the 5' RACE reads again in MiXCR, with one record for every CDR3 protein. The sample lists around 50,000 distinct CDR3 sequences, about 7.4% seen once, with around 6.1% in the top ten. Sequencing was performed on whole blood. The receptor source for this set is an adult who was a healthcare worker with PCR-confirmed SARS-CoV-2 infection or an uninfected control (not recorded which). CDR3s include the opening cysteine and the closing phenylalanine or tryptophan. A D gene is named only where the DNA matches it firmly. Where a row states a size, it is once, few, many or the class of an expanded clone; other rows omit it.

D: -
size: -
V: TRBV28
J: TRBJ1-1
CDR3: CATLRQVRGEAFF
DNA: TGTGCCACCCTCAGACAGGTACGTGGTGAAGCTTTCTTT

D: -
size: few
V: TRBV12-3/TRBV12-4
J: TRBJ1-1
CDR3: CASRETAGRAFF
DNA: TGTGCCAGCAGAGAGACAGCCGGGCGGGCTTTCTTT

D: -
size: medium-sized
V: TRBV12-3/TRBV12-4
J: TRBJ2-7
CDR3: CASSNQGNRYEQYF
DNA: TGTGCCAGCAGTAACCAGGGTAATCGGTACGAGCAGTACTTC

D: TRBD1
size: many
V: TRBV20-1
J: TRBJ1-5
CDR3: CSARDRQGRGQPQHF
DNA: TGCAGTGCTAGAGATCGACAGGGGAGGGGTCAGCCCCAGCATTTT

D: -
size: many
V: TRBV2
J: TRBJ1-1
CDR3: CASTVTANTEAFF
DNA: TGTGCCAGCACCGTGACAGCAAACACTGAAGCTTTCTTT

D: -
size: -
V: TRBV10-2
J: TRBJ1-3
CDR3: CASSEVGPPARGNTIYF
DNA: TGCGCCAGCAGTGAGGTCGGCCCACCCGCGAGGGGAAACACCATATATTTT

D: -
size: many
V: TRBV3-1
J: TRBJ2-1
CDR3: CASSHTGRNEQFF
DNA: TGTGCCAGCAGCCACACAGGGAGAAATGAGCAGTTCTTC

D: -
size: -
V: TRBV6-6
J: TRBJ2-7
CDR3: CASSYGPGDYEQYF
DNA: TGTGCCAGCAGTTACGGGCCCGGGGACTACGAGCAGTACTTC

D: -
size: many
V: TRBV19
J: TRBJ1-5
CDR3: CASSFHPGTISNQPQHF
DNA: TGTGCCAGTAGTTTCCACCCCGGGACAATTAGCAATCAGCCCCAGCATTTT

D: TRBD1
size: few
V: TRBV3-1
J: TRBJ2-5
CDR3: CASSLLHADRVNQETQYF
DNA: TGTGCCAGCAGCCTCCTCCACGCGGACAGGGTTAACCAAGAGACCCAGTACTTC

D: -
size: many
V: TRBV28
J: TRBJ2-1
CDR3: CASSLRGLNEQFF
DNA: TGTGCCAGCAGTTTACGGGGGTTAAATGAGCAGTTCTTC

D: -
size: once
V: TRBV30
J: TRBJ2-7
CDR3: CARSVLSRARGTYEQYF
DNA: TGTGCCCGGAGTGTACTTTCTCGGGCAAGGGGAACCTACGAGCAGTACTTC

D: -
size: many
V: TRBV2
J: TRBJ1-6
CDR3: CASREGMSNSPLHF
DNA: TGTGCCTCCCGAGAGGGTATGAGTAATTCACCCCTCCACTTT

D: -
size: many
V: TRBV3-1
J: TRBJ2-7
CDR3: CASSQRVNYEQYF
DNA: TGTGCCAGCAGCCAACGGGTCAACTACGAGCAGTACTTC

D: -
size: many
V: TRBV18
J: TRBJ1-1
CDR3: CASSPLTGEAFF
DNA: TGTGCCAGCTCACCACTTACAGGGGAAGCTTTCTTT

D: TRBD1
size: few
V: TRBV10-3
J: TRBJ1-5
CDR3: CAISSGTGDNQPQHF
DNA: TGTGCCATCAGTTCCGGGACAGGGGACAATCAGCCCCAGCATTTT

D: TRBD2
size: few
V: TRBV2
J: TRBJ2-5
CDR3: CASRTTSGQETQYF
DNA: TGTGCCAGCAGGACGACTAGCGGCCAAGAGACCCAGTACTTC

D: -
size: many
V: TRBV7-8
J: TRBJ2-1
CDR3: CASSLEGINEQFF
DNA: TGTGCCAGCAGCTTAGAGGGGATCAATGAGCAGTTCTTC

D: -
size: many
V: TRBV20-1
J: TRBJ1-6
CDR3: CSARDEGQNSYNSPLHF
DNA: TGCAGTGCTAGAGACGAGGGTCAGAACTCCTATAATTCACCCCTCCACTTT

D: -
size: few
V: TRBV27
J: TRBJ1-1
CDR3: CASSLGSEAFF
DNA: TGTGCCAGCAGTTTAGGTAGTGAAGCTTTCTTT

D: TRBD2
size: many
V: TRBV12-3/TRBV12-4
J: TRBJ2-3
CDR3: CASSPELAEDRTDTQYF
DNA: TGTGCCAGCAGTCCTGAACTAGCGGAAGACCGCACAGATACGCAGTATTTT

D: TRBD2
size: few
V: TRBV10-2
J: TRBJ2-5
CDR3: CASKLAGTETQYF
DNA: TGCGCCAGCAAACTAGCGGGGACAGAGACCCAGTACTTC

D: -
size: -
V: TRBV7-6
J: TRBJ1-1
CDR3: CASSFSRVTEAFF
DNA: TGTGCCAGCAGCTTCTCAAGGGTCACTGAAGCTTTCTTT

D: TRBD2
size: many
V: TRBV9
J: TRBJ2-3
CDR3: CASSVGLAGGKTDTQYF
DNA: TGTGCCAGCAGCGTAGGTTTGGCGGGGGGAAAAACAGATACGCAGTATTTT

D: TRBD1
size: -
V: TRBV29-1
J: TRBJ2-7
CDR3: CSVGQGVSYEQYF
DNA: TGCAGCGTTGGGCAGGGGGTCTCCTACGAGCAGTACTTC

D: -
size: -
V: TRBV7-6
J: TRBJ1-3
CDR3: CASSLGGESGNTIYF
DNA: TGTGCCAGCAGCTTAGGCGGGGAGTCTGGAAACACCATATATTTT